This T cell receptor (beta chain) appears in the sequencing data of a study of blood T cell repertoires in COVID-19. In the study overall: COVID-19 samples, acute and convalescent, were from the United States, Italy and Spain. T cells, B-cell-depleted T cells, or PBMCs provided the cDNA or gDNA that served as material.

Regarding this clone: Other DNA sequences in the same sample also yield this CDR3.

The trim removed 7 bases at V and 2 bases at J, leaving 3 bases unmatched. This CDR3 comprises 12 residues. The germline CDR1 and CDR2 sequences are SQVTM and ANQGSEA. Sequenced by immunoSEQ multiplex PCR; TCRdb stores in-frame clones only, minus some. The table has 650,000 to 800,000 clones, 75% to 90% seen once. Sequencing was done on a sample of peripheral blood. V is TRBV29-1 and J is TRBJ1-2, with 8 bases identical to TRBD1. The source is a woman aged 18-30 years with acute or convalescent COVID-19. CDR3 DNA: TGCAGCGACCGGACAGGGAACTATGGCTACACCTTC. Translated, it gives CSDRTGNYGYTF.